The TCR beta chain described here comes from a study of neurological immune-mediated disorders. Study summary: Secondary progressive disease was present in 3, and relapsing-remitting disease in roughly 30, of the approximately 35 multiple sclerosis patients.

Libraries used 2 million unsorted PBMCs kept frozen in RNAlater. As regards this clonotype: Its antigen is unknown. An end of the junction differs from the germline gene, which may be a read error.

Notes on the study in general: Private repertoires in all groups were suggested, as expanded clones shared no CDR3 amino acid sequences across subjects. The highest TCR clonal expansion occurred in HTLV-1-associated myelopathy; multiple sclerosis fell below healthy controls.

TCRdb called the 5' RACE reads again in MiXCR, with one record for every CDR3 protein. Here the sample spans about 55,000 distinct CDR3 sequences, roughly 3.5% being singletons. The TCR was taken from a man aged 25-40 years with multiple sclerosis. Sequenced material: PBMCs.

The DNA of the CDR3 is TGTGCCAGCAGTTTAGAACAGACCAATCAGCCCCAGAATTTT. It specifies CASSLEQTNQPQNF. V gene TRBV28 combines with J gene TRBJ1-5; no clear D gene. There are 14 residues in the CDR3. Per germline, CDR1 MDHEN and CDR2 SYDVKM.